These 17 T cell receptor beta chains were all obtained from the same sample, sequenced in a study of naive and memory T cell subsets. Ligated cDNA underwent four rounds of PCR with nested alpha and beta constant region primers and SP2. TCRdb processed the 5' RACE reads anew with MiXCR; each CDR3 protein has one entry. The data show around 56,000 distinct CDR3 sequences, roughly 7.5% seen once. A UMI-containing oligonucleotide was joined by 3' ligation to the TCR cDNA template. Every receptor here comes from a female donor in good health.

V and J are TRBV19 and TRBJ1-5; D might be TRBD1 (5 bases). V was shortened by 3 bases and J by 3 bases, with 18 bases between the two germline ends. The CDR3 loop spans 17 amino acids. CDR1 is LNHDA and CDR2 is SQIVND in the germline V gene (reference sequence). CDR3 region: CASSMGTGLGSNQPQHF. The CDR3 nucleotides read TGTGCCAGTAGTATGGGGACCGGACTCGGCTCCAATCAGCCCCAGCATTTT.

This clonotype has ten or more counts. The CDR3 here is CSVQLTGGYAEGNYGYTF. For the CDR3, the DNA is TGCAGCGTCCAACTTACAGGGGGCTATGCCGAGGGGAACTATGGCTACACCTTC. The chain combines TRBV29-1 with TRBJ1-2; TRBD1 matches at 9 bases. The germline gives CDR1 SQVTM, CDR2 ANQGSEA. With 6 bases clipped from V and 2 bases from J, the junction kept 19 bases outside the gene matches. The CDR3 length is 18 residues.

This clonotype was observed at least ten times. This chain's CDR3 is CSASWPGGNQPQHF. The CDR3 DNA is TGCAGTGCTAGCTGGCCTGGCGGCAATCAGCCCCAGCATTTT. The chain is built from TRBV20-1 and TRBJ1-5; D is uncertain. The germline gives CDR1 DFQATT, CDR2 SNEGSKA (reference sequence). The V end lost 3 bases, the J end lost 2 bases, and 11 bases lay between the germline ends. The CDR3 is made up of 14 amino acids.

Written as DNA, the CDR3 is TGTGCTAGTGGTTTAGAGAGTACGAAGCAGTACTTC. Translating gives CASGLESTKQYF. The V call is TRBV12-5, the J call TRBJ2-7; D is unclear. This CDR3 spans 12 amino acids. The V gene's germline CDR1 is LGHNT and CDR2 FRNRAP. The V end was cut by 3 bases, the J end by 8 bases, with 11 bases between. The full variable domain, completed using reference TRBV12-5 and TRBJ2-7, is DARVTQTPRHKVTEMGQEVTMRCQPILGHNTVFWYRQTMMQGLELLAYFRNRAPLDDSGMPKDRFSAEMPDATLATLKIQPSEPRDSAVYFCASGLESTKQYFGPGTRLTVT.

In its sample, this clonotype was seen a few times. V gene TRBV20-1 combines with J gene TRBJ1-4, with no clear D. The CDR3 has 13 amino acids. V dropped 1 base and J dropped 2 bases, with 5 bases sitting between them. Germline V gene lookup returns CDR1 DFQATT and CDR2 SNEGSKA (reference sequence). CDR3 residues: CSARVPTNEKLFF. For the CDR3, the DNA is TGCAGTGCTAGAGTTCCGACTAATGAAAAACTGTTTTTT.

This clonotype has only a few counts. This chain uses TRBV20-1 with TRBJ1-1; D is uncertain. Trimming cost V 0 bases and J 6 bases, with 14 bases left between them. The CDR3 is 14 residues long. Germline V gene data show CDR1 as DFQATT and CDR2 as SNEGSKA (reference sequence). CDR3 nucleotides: TGCAGTGCTAGAGATCACGGGTCGAGGGCTGAAGCTTTCTTT. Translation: CSARDHGSRAEAFF.

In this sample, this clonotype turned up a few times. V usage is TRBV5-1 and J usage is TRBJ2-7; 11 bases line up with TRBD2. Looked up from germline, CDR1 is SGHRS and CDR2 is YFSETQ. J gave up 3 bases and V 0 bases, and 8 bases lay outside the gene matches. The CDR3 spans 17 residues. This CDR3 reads CASSLGGLAAGDYEQYF. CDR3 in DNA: TGCGCCAGCAGCTTGGGGGGACTAGCGGCAGGTGACTACGAGCAGTACTTC.

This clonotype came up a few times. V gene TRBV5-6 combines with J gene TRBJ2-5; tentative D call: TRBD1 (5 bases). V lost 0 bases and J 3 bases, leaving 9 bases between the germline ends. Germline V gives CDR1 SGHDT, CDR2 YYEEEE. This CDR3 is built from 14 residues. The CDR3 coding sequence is TGTGCCAGCAGCTTGGTTTCGACAGAAGAGACCCAGTACTTC. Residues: CASSLVSTEETQYF. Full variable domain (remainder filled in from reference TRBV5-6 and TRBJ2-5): DAGVTQSPTHLIKTRGQQVTLRCSPKSGHDTVSWYQQALGQGPQFIFQYYEEEERQRGNFPDRFSGHQFPNYSSELNVNALLLGDSALYLCASSLVSTEETQYFGPGTRLLVL.

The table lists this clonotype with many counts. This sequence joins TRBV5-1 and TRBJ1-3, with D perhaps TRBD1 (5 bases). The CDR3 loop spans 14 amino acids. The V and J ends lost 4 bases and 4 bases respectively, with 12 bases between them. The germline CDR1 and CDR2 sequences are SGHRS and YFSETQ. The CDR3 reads CASSLGDPGNTIYF. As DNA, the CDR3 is TGCGCCAGCAGCCTGGGGGACCCAGGAAACACCATATATTTT. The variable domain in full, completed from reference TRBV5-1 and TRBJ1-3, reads KAGVTQTPRYLIKTRGQQVTLSCSPISGHRSVSWYQQTPGQGLQFLFEYFSETQRNKGNFPGRFSGRQFSNSRSEMNVSTLELGDSALYLCASSLGDPGNTIYFGEGSWLTVV.

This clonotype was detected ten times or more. As DNA, the CDR3 is TGCGCCAGCAGCCTTCGTGGGAACGGCCTGGGAACTGAAGCTTTCTTT. Translating gives CASSLRGNGLGTEAFF. The chain combines TRBV4-1 with TRBJ1-1, with D unresolved. The CDR3 sequence is 16 residues long. CDR1 and CDR2 (germline): MGHRA, YSYEKL. The V and J ends lost 4 bases and 5 bases respectively, with 20 bases between them.

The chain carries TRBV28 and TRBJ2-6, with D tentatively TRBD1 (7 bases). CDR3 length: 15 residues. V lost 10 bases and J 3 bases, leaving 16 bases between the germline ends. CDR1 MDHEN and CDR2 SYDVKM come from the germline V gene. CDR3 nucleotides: TGTGCCACCAGGGGGGCGGGTGGTGGGGCCAACGTCCTGACTTTC. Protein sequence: CATRGAGGGANVLTF.

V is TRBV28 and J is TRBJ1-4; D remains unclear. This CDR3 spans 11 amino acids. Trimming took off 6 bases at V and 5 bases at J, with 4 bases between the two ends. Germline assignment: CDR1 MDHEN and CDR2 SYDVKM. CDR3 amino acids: CASSQNEKLFF. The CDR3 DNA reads TGTGCCAGCAGCCAAAATGAAAAACTGTTTTTT.

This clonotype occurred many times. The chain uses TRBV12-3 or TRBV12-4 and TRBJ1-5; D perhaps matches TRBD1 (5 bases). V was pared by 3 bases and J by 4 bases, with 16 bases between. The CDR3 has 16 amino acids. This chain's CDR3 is CASSLSGDGPNQPQHF. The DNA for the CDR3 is TGTGCCAGCAGTTTGTCTGGGGACGGACCAAATCAGCCCCAGCATTTT.

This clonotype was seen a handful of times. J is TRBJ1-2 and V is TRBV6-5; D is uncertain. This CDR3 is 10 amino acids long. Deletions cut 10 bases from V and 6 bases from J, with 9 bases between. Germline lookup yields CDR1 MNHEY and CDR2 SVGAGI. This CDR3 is CATMGHGYTF. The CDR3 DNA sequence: TGTGCCACCATGGGCCATGGCTACACCTTC.

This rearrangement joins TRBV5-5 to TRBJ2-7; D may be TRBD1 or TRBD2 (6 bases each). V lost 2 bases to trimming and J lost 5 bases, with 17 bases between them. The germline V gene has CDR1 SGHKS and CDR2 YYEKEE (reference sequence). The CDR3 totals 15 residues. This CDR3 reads CASSFLLGGQNEQYF. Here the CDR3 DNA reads TGTGCCAGCAGCTTCCTTTTGGGGGGCCAGAACGAGCAGTACTTC.

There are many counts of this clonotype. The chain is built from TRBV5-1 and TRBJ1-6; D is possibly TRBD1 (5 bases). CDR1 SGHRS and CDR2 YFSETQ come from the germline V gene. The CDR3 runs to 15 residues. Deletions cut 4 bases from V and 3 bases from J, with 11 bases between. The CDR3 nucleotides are TGCGCCAGCAGCCATGGACAAAACTATAATTCACCCCTCCACTTT. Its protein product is CASSHGQNYNSPLHF.

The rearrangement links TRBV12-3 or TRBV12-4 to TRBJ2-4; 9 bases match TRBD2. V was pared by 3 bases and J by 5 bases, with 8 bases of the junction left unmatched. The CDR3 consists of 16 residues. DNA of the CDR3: TGTGCCAGCAGTTTGCAGCGGGGGGACGGGGAAAACATTCAGTACTTC. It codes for CASSLQRGDGENIQYF.